Given below is one TCR beta chain in context. RNA totalling about 0.5 to 1 ug underwent reverse transcription with random hexamers. TCRdb used MiXCR to reprocess the immunoSEQ multiplex PCR reads, holding one entry per CDR3 protein. In the table there are more than 200,000 distinct CDR3 sequences, approximately 94% of which are singletons. The source of the sample is a study of CD8 T cells in Susac syndrome. Study overall: Blood was drawn from Susac syndrome patients while they were therapy-naive, on corticosteroids, or on intravenous immunoglobulin alone.

Losses at the gene ends were 7 bases for V and 0 bases for J; bases not matched to a gene: 8. The CDR3 sequence is 16 residues long. From germline, CDR1 is MNHEY and CDR2 SMNVEV (reference sequence). The rearrangement joins TRBV27 to TRBJ2-3; TRBD2 matches at 9 bases. The TCR originated in a human donor with Susac syndrome. The sample was CD4+ T cells from PBMCs. Here the CDR3 reads CASNPLAGGSTDTQYF. CDR3 nucleotide sequence: TGTGCCAGCAACCCACTCGCGGGGGGGAGCACAGATACGCAGTATTTT.